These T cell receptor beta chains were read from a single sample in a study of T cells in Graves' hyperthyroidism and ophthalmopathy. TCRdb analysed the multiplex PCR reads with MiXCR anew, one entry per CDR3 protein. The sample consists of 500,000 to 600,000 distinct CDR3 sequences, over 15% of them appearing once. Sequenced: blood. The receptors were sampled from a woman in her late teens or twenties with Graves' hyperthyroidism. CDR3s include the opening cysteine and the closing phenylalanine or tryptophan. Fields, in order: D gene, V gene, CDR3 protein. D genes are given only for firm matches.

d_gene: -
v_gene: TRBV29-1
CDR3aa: CSVDSGHEQFF

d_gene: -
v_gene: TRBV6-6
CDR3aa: CASSYAGRMNTEAFF

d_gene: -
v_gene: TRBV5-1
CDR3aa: CASSREGSNGYTF

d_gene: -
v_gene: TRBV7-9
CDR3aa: CASSSDTSGTEAFF

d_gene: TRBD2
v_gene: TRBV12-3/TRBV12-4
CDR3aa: CASSLGTSGGTTLTDTQYF

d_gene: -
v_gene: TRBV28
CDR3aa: CASRPVFRGGVNTEAFF

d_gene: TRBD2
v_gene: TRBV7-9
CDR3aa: CASRYHPGGPYNEQFF

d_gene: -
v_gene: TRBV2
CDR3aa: CASTQGRVKETQYF

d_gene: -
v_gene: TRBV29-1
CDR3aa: CSVEGGPFYEQYF

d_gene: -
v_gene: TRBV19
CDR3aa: CASRSPGGTGELFF

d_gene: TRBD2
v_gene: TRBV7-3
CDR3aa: CASSSQPGTSETQYF

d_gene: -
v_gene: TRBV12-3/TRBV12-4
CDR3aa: CASSFHGGPGDGYTF

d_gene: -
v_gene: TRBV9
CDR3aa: CASRARGSTDTQYF

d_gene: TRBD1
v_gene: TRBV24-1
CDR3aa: CATSDPTGSSYNEQFF

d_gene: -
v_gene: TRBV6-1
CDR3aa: CASSSNRQSSYEQYF

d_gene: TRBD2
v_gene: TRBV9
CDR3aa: CASSLTSDRTDTQYF

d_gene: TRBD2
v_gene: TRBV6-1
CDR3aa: CASSDSGSYEQYF

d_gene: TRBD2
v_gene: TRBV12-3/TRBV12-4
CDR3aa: CASSLTRGLAGGGPYNEQFF

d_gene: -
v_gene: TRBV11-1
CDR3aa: CAIGDWNNEQFF

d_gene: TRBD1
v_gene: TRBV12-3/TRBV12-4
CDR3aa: CASSPDPAGQDGNIQYF

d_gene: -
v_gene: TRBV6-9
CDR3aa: CASSYGDATDTQYF